This T cell receptor beta chain was profiled in a study of T cells in Graves' hyperthyroidism and ophthalmopathy (dated by TCRdb to between 2018 and 2020). Concerning the study at large: TCR V-J signatures able to tell the groups apart were searched for in a discovery cohort of some 97 patients, of whom over 40 had Graves' ophthalmopathy and some 60 had stable Graves' hyperthyroidism. Whether ophthalmopathy could be predicted prospectively was tested in an independent validation cohort made up of 18 to 20 hyperthyroidism patients plus 17 patients who later progressed to ophthalmopathy. For training and testing, the 100 or so patients in the discovery cohort were randomly divided in a 7:3 ratio. Thyroid tissue and blood T-cell repertoires from over 5 Graves' hyperthyroidism patients were also compared in the study. Following sampling, methimazole starting at 30 mg daily was given to hyperthyroidism patients, and high-dose intravenous methylprednisolone was given to ophthalmopathy patients. TCR Vbeta CDR3 sequencing of some 140 peripheral blood samples (over 40 ophthalmopathy, roughly 74 hyperthyroidism and some 17 progressor patients) is reported in the paper.

Concerning this clonotype itself: Which antigen it targets is not known. The junction does not match germline at one end; this may be a read error.

TCR beta CDR3 regions were amplified from RNA transcripts. For the first round of RT-PCR on the TCR CDR3, the HTBI primer set was used together with the Qiagen OneStep RT-PCR kit. A second multiplex PCR round built the libraries, followed by size selection and purification. Paired-end sequencing of the libraries was performed with 100 bp reads on an Illumina HiSeq2000. Per the authors' processing: SOAPnuke was used to process the raw data, with reads discarded if the reads contained adapters or uncalled bases, had a mean Phred below 15, or lacked an exact constant-primer or identifier match. High-quality paired reads were merged with COPE v1.2.5, and unique nucleotide sequences were defined as clonotypes. MiTCR v1.1 was used to align the clonotypes against IMGT TRBV, TRBD and TRBJ reference segments. The analysis was restricted to V-J combinations with a frequency above 0.0001, which together covered 99% to 99.2% of the repertoires. The TCS score was defined as F50 (clonal expansion) divided by E x V (chaos), with BLOSUM62-based TCRdist calculated between CDR3 peptides within each V-J. Welch's t-statistics and random forest reduced roughly 540 V-J features to roughly 13, which were used in a naive Bayes classifier (R e1071). The similarity between thyroid and blood repertoires was quantified using the Morisita-Horn index. TCRdb redid the processing of the public reads, applying fastp at Q25 and MiXCR, and retained in-frame beta chains. CDR3 protein duplicates are merged, each entry listing the most common genes and DNA. These V and J calls are TCRdb output, not the study's own analysis. In this sample the table shows approximately 98,000 distinct CDR3 sequences, approximately 42% of which occur a single time. The top ten clonotypes cover about 9.4% of the sample.

The CDR3, cysteine through phenylalanine, is 18 amino acids long. The CDR3 DNA has 54 bases and is translated from base 1. Based on the germline V gene, the CDR1 and CDR2 sequences are LGHNA and YSLEER. On the study overall, not on this receptor specifically: A 13 V-J signature model separated ophthalmopathy from stable hyperthyroidism, with roughly 88% sensitivity and 81.08% specificity in cross-validation and 80%/75% in testing. No statistical method was used to fix the sample size in advance, and group allocation was not hidden from the investigators. In validation, the model predicted progression to ophthalmopathy with approximately 71% sensitivity and 72% to 85% specificity, a median of about six months before onset. Most expanded thyroid clonotypes (frequency above 0.001) were also detected in blood, a finding suggesting that blood repertoires may reflect thyroid immune responses.

Stable Graves' hyperthyroidism was defined as the absence of progression to ophthalmopathy over 18 months of follow-up. Hyperthyroidism patients were aged 18 to 65 years and newly diagnosed, with disease duration of less than 2 months. Any patient with an uncontrolled infection, another autoimmune disease, pregnancy or lactation was excluded. Diagnoses relied on clinical symptoms, serum thyroxine and TRAb, thyroid ultrasound and orbital computed tomography. Total RNA was extracted using Trizol reagent, and RNA quality was assessed on an Agilent 2100 Bioanalyzer. Sequenced material: peripheral blood or thyroid tissue (not recorded which). The chain links TRBV4-3 with TRBJ1-2; no D gene call is confident. The TCR sequence derives from a woman aged 25-40 years with Graves' hyperthyroidism. The nucleotides are TGCGCCAGCAGCCAGGCCGACGATGGACGCAGCTATAACTATGGCAACACCTTC. Translated, this is CASSQADDGRSYNYGNTF.